This passage covers 30 T cell receptor beta chains from one sample sequenced in a study of CD8 T cells in Susac syndrome. After extraction with the RNeasy kit, roughly 0.45 to 1 ug of the RNA was reverse transcribed using random hexamers. TCRdb reprocessed the immunoSEQ multiplex PCR reads with MiXCR, giving one entry per CDR3 protein. The sample consists of 180,000 or so distinct CDR3 sequences, approximately 94% of them appearing once. Sequenced material: CD4+ T cells from PBMCs. The receptors derive from a human donor in good health.

This clonotype was found once. J is TRBJ2-3 and V is TRBV7-2; D possibly corresponds to TRBD1 (6 bases). V lost 5 bases, J lost 4 bases, and 19 bases lay in between. CDR3 length: 16 residues. The V gene's germline CDR1 is SGHTA and CDR2 FQGNSA. In DNA, the CDR3 is TGTGCCAGCAGCATCTCCGGGACACCGTTGGCAGATACGCAGTATTTT. Residues: CASSISGTPLADTQYF.

The CDR3: CSAHPSGGVDTQYF. The CDR3 DNA reads as TGCAGTGCCCACCCAAGCGGGGGGGTAGATACGCAGTATTTT. The chain links TRBV20-1 to TRBJ2-3, with 10 bases matching TRBD2. There are 14 residues in the CDR3. J lost 5 bases, V lost 6 bases, and 8 bases had no gene match. CDR1 DFQATT and CDR2 SNEGSKA come from the germline V gene (reference sequence).

The chain recombines TRBV20-1 with TRBJ2-5; a weak D match, TRBD2 (6 bases). The CDR3 covers 16 residues. V dropped 5 bases and J dropped 0 bases, with 19 bases sitting between them. Germline assignment: CDR1 DFQATT and CDR2 SNEGSKA (reference sequence). CDR3 protein: CSAFPALAEYQETQYF. CDR3 DNA: TGCAGTGCTTTCCCCGCACTAGCTGAGTACCAAGAGACCCAGTACTTC.

The rearrangement joins TRBV30 to TRBJ2-7; the D gene is possibly TRBD2 (5 bases). CDR3 length: 13 amino acids. The germline V gene encodes CDR1 GTSNPN and CDR2 SVGIG (reference sequence). Trimming pared 5 bases from V and 5 bases from J, leaving 16 bases between. Here the CDR3 DNA reads TGTGCCTGGGTGAGACCGGGATTCGACGAGCAGTACTTC. As protein: CAWVRPGFDEQYF.

J is TRBJ2-3 and V is TRBV24-1, with a tentative D call TRBD1 (5 bases). The ends were cut back, 6 bases at V and 4 bases at J, with 16 bases in the middle. Germline V gives CDR1 KGHDR, CDR2 SFDVKD. This CDR3 has 15 residues. This CDR3 is CATSYSGKGADTQYF. DNA of the CDR3: TGTGCCACCAGTTATTCAGGGAAAGGAGCAGATACGCAGTATTTT.

This chain joins TRBV27 and TRBJ2-1; tentatively, D is TRBD1 (5 bases). Germline V lookup: CDR1 MNHEY, CDR2 SMNVEV (reference sequence). This CDR3 is 11 amino acids long. V lost 8 bases, J lost 5 bases, and 7 bases lay in between. CDR3 sequence: CASLRDNEQFF. The CDR3 DNA reads TGTGCCAGCCTCAGGGACAATGAGCAGTTCTTC.

The CDR3 loop reads CSARPGIAGKEETQYF. CDR3 nucleotides: TGCAGTGCTAGACCAGGAATAGCGGGGAAAGAAGAGACCCAGTACTTC. This rearrangement joins TRBV20-1 to TRBJ2-5; TRBD2 matches at 8 bases. CDR1 and CDR2 from the germline V gene are DFQATT and SNEGSKA (reference sequence). Germline trimming cut 2 bases from V and 3 bases from J; bases unmatched to any gene: 11. The CDR3 consists of 16 residues.

This clonotype occurred once. The chain recombines TRBV20-1 with TRBJ2-4; TRBD2 aligns across 11 bases. Germline CDR1 is DFQATT and CDR2 is SNEGSKA (reference sequence). This CDR3 spans 15 amino acids. The V and J ends lost 8 bases and 8 bases, in that order; junction bases with no gene match: 14. DNA for the CDR3: TGCAGTACCGGTGATAGCGGGAGGGTTAGGGACATTCAGTACTTC. Translating it yields CSTGDSGRVRDIQYF.

The V call is TRBV14, the J call TRBJ2-2; D call uncertain. Deletions cut 0 bases from V and 7 bases from J, with 6 bases between. CDR1 SGHDN and CDR2 FVKESK come from the germline V gene. The CDR3 contains 13 residues. The CDR3 protein is CASSQDLRGELFF. The DNA for the CDR3 is TGTGCCAGCAGCCAAGATCTGCGCGGGGAGCTGTTTTTT.

This chain links TRBV5-4 with TRBJ2-7; 9 nucleotides line up with TRBD2. The germline CDR1 and CDR2 sequences are SGHNT and YYREEE (reference sequence). The CDR3 consists of 14 residues. V lost 0 bases, J lost 5 bases, and 3 bases stayed unmatched. The CDR3 reads CASSLASGRNEQYF. The DNA for the CDR3 is TGTGCCAGCAGCTTGGCAAGCGGGAGGAACGAGCAGTACTTC.

This chain links TRBV2 with TRBJ2-1, with TRBD2 identical over 8 bases. Germline loops: CDR1 SNHLY, CDR2 FYNNEI. The CDR3 spans 13 residues. V dropped 8 bases and J dropped 6; count of bases not matched to a gene: 6. The CDR3: CASSPGGINEQFF. CDR3 nucleotides: TGTGCCAGCTCTCCGGGAGGGATCAATGAGCAGTTCTTC. The whole variable domain, remainder taken from reference TRBV2 and TRBJ2-1, is EPEVTQTPSHQVTQMGQEVILRCVPISNHLYFYWYRQILGQKVEFLVSFYNNEISEKSEIFDDQFSVERPDGSNFTLKIRSTKLEDSAMYFCASSPGGINEQFFGPGTRLTVL.

The V and J genes are TRBV20-1 and TRBJ2-7; the D call may be TRBD1 or TRBD2 (5 bases each). Germline lookup yields CDR1 DFQATT and CDR2 SNEGSKA (reference sequence). Deletions cut 1 base from V and 4 bases from J, with 14 bases between. The CDR3 is 14 amino acids. The CDR3 protein is CSARAGTKTYEQYF. DNA of the CDR3: TGCAGTGCTAGAGCCGGGACGAAAACTTACGAGCAGTACTTC.

The rearrangement links TRBV7-2 to TRBJ1-4, with D unresolved. Germline V lookup: CDR1 SGHTA, CDR2 FQGNSA. The CDR3 loop spans 14 amino acids. The V and J ends lost 3 bases and 3 bases respectively, with 8 bases between them. The CDR3 DNA reads as TGTGCCAGCAGCTTTGGTGTGGCTAATGAAAAACTGTTTTTT. It yields the protein CASSFGVANEKLFF.

The chain recombines TRBV5-1 with TRBJ2-6; D is undetermined. Germline V gene data show CDR1 as SGHRS and CDR2 as YFSETQ. V lost 0 bases to trimming and J lost 0 bases, with 7 bases between them. The CDR3 is made up of 16 amino acids. CDR3 DNA sequence: TGCGCCAGCAGCTTGGTCGGAGACTCTGGGGCCAACGTCCTGACTTTC. As protein: CASSLVGDSGANVLTF.

The V and J genes are TRBV28 and TRBJ1-2, with D unclear. The CDR3 length is 13 residues. The germline V gene encodes CDR1 MDHEN and CDR2 SYDVKM. Trimming removed 3 bases from V and 7 bases from J, with 12 bases in between. CDR3: CASSLSGRGGYTF. CDR3 nucleotides: TGTGCCAGCAGTTTGTCGGGGAGAGGTGGCTACACCTTC.

The chain is built from TRBV20-1 and TRBJ1-2, with no clear D. The CDR3 is 12 residues long. The V gene lost 6 bases and the J gene lost 4 bases, with 12 bases spanning the gap. The germline CDR1 and CDR2 sequences are DFQATT and SNEGSKA (reference sequence). The CDR3 loop reads CSARPLIYGYTF. The CDR3 DNA reads as TGCAGTGCCCGCCCCTTGATCTATGGCTACACCTTC.

The chain recombines TRBV27 with TRBJ2-5; the D gene is possibly TRBD2 (5 bases). Trimming shortened V by 4 bases and J by 6 bases, and 12 bases separated the two germline ends. Germline lookup yields CDR1 MNHEY and CDR2 SMNVEV (reference sequence). The CDR3 has 13 amino acids. In DNA form, the CDR3 reads TGTGCCAGCAGTTCCATTGACTACAAGACCCAGTACTTC. Protein product: CASSSIDYKTQYF.

The chain couples TRBV4-2 to TRBJ1-4; 8 bases match TRBD1. Per germline, CDR1 LGHNA and CDR2 YNFKEQ. V gave up 0 bases and J gave up 8 bases; unmatched junction bases: 5. The length of the CDR3 is 15 residues. CDR3 nucleotides: TGTGCCAGCAGCCAAGATCCAGGGGGCAACGAAAAACTGTTTTTT. The encoded protein is CASSQDPGGNEKLFF.

J is TRBJ2-1 and V is TRBV13; D possibly corresponds to TRBD1 (6 bases). Between the trimmed V and J ends, which lost 4 bases and 6 bases, there was a span of 13 bases. The CDR3 spans 14 residues. Germline lookup yields CDR1 PRHDT and CDR2 FYEKMQ (reference sequence). The CDR3 region is CASSSLSRGNEQFF. The CDR3 DNA follows: TGTGCCAGCAGCTCACTGAGCAGGGGCAATGAGCAGTTCTTC.

The chain combines TRBV20-1 with TRBJ1-5; 9 bases align to TRBD1. Per the germline V gene, CDR1 is DFQATT and CDR2 is SNEGSKA (reference sequence). J lost 7 bases, V lost 4 bases, and 8 bases had no gene match. CDR3 length equals 14 residues. CDR3 protein: CSATRDREGQPQHF. In DNA, the CDR3 is TGCAGTGCTACCCGGGACAGGGAAGGGCAGCCCCAGCATTTT.

The rearrangement uses TRBV19 and TRBJ1-3; tentatively, D is TRBD1 (6 bases). The CDR3 contains 16 residues. Trimming took off 2 bases at V and 0 bases at J, with 11 bases between the two ends. The germline V gene encodes CDR1 LNHDA and CDR2 SQIVND (reference sequence). CDR3: CASSISTGYSGNTIYF. The CDR3 DNA follows: TGTGCCAGTAGTATATCGACAGGCTACTCTGGAAACACCATATATTTT.

J is TRBJ2-7 and V is TRBV19; TRBD1 agrees at 9 bases. The CDR3 has 13 residues. Germline values: CDR1 LNHDA, CDR2 SQIVND (reference sequence). The V gene end was trimmed by 5 bases and the J gene end by 5 bases; junction bases not matched to a gene: 4. The CDR3 coding sequence is TGTGCCAGTAGTCCCAGGACAGGGGACGAGCAGTACTTC. Encoded protein: CASSPRTGDEQYF.

This clonotype occurred once. The V gene is TRBV28, the J gene TRBJ2-1, with D unclear. This CDR3 contains 14 residues. Trimming pared 4 bases from V and 2 bases from J, leaving 9 bases between. The germline V gene has CDR1 MDHEN and CDR2 SYDVKM. The CDR3 coding sequence is TGTGCCAGCAGTTCGACATGGACCTACAATGAGCAGTTCTTC. Translation: CASSSTWTYNEQFF.

V and J are TRBV30 and TRBJ2-7; the D call may be TRBD1 or TRBD2 (5 bases each). The germline gives CDR1 GTSNPN, CDR2 SVGIG (reference sequence). The CDR3 runs 15 residues. The V end was cut by 0 bases, the J end by 2 bases, with 14 bases between. The CDR3 DNA is TGTGCCTGGAGTGTGGGACCGGTGGGCCCCTACGAGCAGTACTTC. It is translated as CAWSVGPVGPYEQYF.

The rearrangement uses TRBV7-2 and TRBJ2-7; 10 nucleotides align to TRBD1. The junction had 4 bases not matched to a gene; V was cut back by 5 bases and J by 3 bases. From germline, CDR1 is SGHTA and CDR2 FQGNSA. The CDR3 contains 14 residues. The CDR3 DNA reads as TGTGCCAGCAGCCGGGACAGGGGCGACTACGAGCAGTACTTC. Translated, it gives CASSRDRGDYEQYF.

The rearrangement joins TRBV20-1 to TRBJ2-1; D is unresolved. This CDR3 comprises 16 residues. V lost 2 bases to trimming and J lost 6 bases, with 20 bases between them. From germline, CDR1 is DFQATT and CDR2 SNEGSKA (reference sequence). CDR3 residues: CSARTQDPSAFNEQFF. The CDR3 region has the DNA TGCAGTGCTAGAACTCAAGACCCCTCGGCTTTCAATGAGCAGTTCTTC.

V is TRBV5-1 and J is TRBJ2-4; possibly TRBD1 or TRBD2 for D (5 bases each). This CDR3 contains 16 residues. V lost 3 bases and J 0 bases, leaving 13 bases between the germline ends. The germline V gene has CDR1 SGHRS and CDR2 YFSETQ. CDR3 sequence reads: CASSSRGQGAKNIQYF. The CDR3, as DNA: TGCGCCAGCAGCTCAAGAGGGCAGGGAGCCAAAAACATTCAGTACTTC.

The genes are TRBV15 and TRBJ2-3; a weak D match, TRBD2 (5 bases). The CDR3 loop spans 13 amino acids. The V end lost 0 bases, the J end lost 8 bases, and 9 bases lay between the germline ends. Germline CDR1 and CDR2: LNHNV and YYDKDF (reference sequence). The chain's CDR3 is CATSRDLASTQYF. The CDR3 nucleotides are TGTGCCACCAGCAGAGATTTAGCGAGTACGCAGTATTTT.

CDR3 loop: CSASGRADIGELFF. The CDR3 region has the DNA TGCAGCGCTAGCGGGAGGGCCGATATCGGGGAGCTGTTTTTT. This chain links TRBV29-1 with TRBJ2-2; 12 bases line up with TRBD2. The CDR3 loop spans 14 amino acids. The junction had 7 bases not matched to a gene; V was cut back by 7 bases and J by 7 bases. Germline V CDR1 and CDR2: SQVTM, ANQGSEA.

CDR3 sequence reads: CASSYNNYEQYF. The DNA for the CDR3 is TGTGCCAGCAGTTATAACAACTACGAGCAGTACTTC. The chain couples TRBV6-2 or TRBV6-3 to TRBJ2-7; D is unresolved. Germline CDR1 reads MNHEY; CDR2 reads SVGEGT. CDR3 length equals 12 residues. Trimming left V 3 bases short and J 3 bases short, with 6 bases between.